What follows describes a single TCR beta chain. Participants were aged about 18 to 100 years from some 24 US areas. Source study methods: Reference gene primer amplification in the assay estimated nucleated cell counts. Data came from immunoSEQ multiplex PCR; TCRdb stores just in-frame clones and leaves some out. D and trimming were read from the DNA, whereas the V and J calls and clone size are those reported in that table. The table records around 300,000 clones, roughly nine tenths of them present only once. This sample is part of a study of blood T cell repertoires in COVID-19. Background on the study: Donors in the United States, Italy and Spain gave samples during acute or convalescent COVID-19.

This TCR derives from a woman aged 18-29 years who had recovered from COVID-19. Sequencing was carried out using PBMCs or T cells enriched from blood (not recorded which).

The CDR3 spells CASSLRDKNTGELFF. CDR3 DNA: TGTGCCAGCAGTTTACGGGACAAGAACACCGGGGAGCTGTTTTTT. The gene calls are TRBV28 and TRBJ2-2; TRBD1 is a possible D gene (6 bases). Trimming removed 2 bases from V and 1 base from J, with 8 bases in between. CDR3 length equals 15 residues. CDR1 is MDHEN and CDR2 is SYDVKM in the germline V gene.